This T cell receptor (beta chain) was found in a study of T cell responses to AZD1222 COVID-19 vaccine. Study-level findings and limits: Seropositive status at baseline applied to only six AZD1222 recipients. Spike as a whole was targeted by vaccine-associated CD4 TCRs, dominant at 160-218 and 743-854. Unmutated regions of variants are reportedly targeted by nearly half of spike-specific TCRs. The donors showed a predominance of white British ancestry and of females, with possible underestimation of clonal diversity.

Produced via immunoSEQ multiplex PCR; TCRdb's table is partial and in-frame only. Found here are approximately 100,000 clones, roughly 90% of them singletons; the top ten hold about 5.4%. The germline CDR1 and CDR2 sequences are LNHDA and SQIVND (reference sequence). V lost 6 bases, J lost 0 bases, and 11 bases lay in between. The CDR3 has 14 residues. Turning to this clone: The target antigen is unknown.

The specimen comprised peripheral blood, sampled on day 0 of AZD1222 vaccination. This chain joins TRBV19 and TRBJ1-1; a possible D gene is TRBD1 (6 bases). The sequence was collected from an adult in good health. The DNA of the CDR3 is TGTGCCAGTAGGACAGGTCGAGTGAACACTGAAGCTTTCTTT. It encodes CASRTGRVNTEAFF. Full variable domain (remainder filled in from reference TRBV19 and TRBJ1-1): DGGITQSPKYLFRKEGQNVTLSCEQNLNHDAMYWYRQDPGQGLRLIYYSQIVNDFQKGDIAEGYSVSREKKESFPLTVTSAQKNPTAFYLCASRTGRVNTEAFFGQGTRLTVV.